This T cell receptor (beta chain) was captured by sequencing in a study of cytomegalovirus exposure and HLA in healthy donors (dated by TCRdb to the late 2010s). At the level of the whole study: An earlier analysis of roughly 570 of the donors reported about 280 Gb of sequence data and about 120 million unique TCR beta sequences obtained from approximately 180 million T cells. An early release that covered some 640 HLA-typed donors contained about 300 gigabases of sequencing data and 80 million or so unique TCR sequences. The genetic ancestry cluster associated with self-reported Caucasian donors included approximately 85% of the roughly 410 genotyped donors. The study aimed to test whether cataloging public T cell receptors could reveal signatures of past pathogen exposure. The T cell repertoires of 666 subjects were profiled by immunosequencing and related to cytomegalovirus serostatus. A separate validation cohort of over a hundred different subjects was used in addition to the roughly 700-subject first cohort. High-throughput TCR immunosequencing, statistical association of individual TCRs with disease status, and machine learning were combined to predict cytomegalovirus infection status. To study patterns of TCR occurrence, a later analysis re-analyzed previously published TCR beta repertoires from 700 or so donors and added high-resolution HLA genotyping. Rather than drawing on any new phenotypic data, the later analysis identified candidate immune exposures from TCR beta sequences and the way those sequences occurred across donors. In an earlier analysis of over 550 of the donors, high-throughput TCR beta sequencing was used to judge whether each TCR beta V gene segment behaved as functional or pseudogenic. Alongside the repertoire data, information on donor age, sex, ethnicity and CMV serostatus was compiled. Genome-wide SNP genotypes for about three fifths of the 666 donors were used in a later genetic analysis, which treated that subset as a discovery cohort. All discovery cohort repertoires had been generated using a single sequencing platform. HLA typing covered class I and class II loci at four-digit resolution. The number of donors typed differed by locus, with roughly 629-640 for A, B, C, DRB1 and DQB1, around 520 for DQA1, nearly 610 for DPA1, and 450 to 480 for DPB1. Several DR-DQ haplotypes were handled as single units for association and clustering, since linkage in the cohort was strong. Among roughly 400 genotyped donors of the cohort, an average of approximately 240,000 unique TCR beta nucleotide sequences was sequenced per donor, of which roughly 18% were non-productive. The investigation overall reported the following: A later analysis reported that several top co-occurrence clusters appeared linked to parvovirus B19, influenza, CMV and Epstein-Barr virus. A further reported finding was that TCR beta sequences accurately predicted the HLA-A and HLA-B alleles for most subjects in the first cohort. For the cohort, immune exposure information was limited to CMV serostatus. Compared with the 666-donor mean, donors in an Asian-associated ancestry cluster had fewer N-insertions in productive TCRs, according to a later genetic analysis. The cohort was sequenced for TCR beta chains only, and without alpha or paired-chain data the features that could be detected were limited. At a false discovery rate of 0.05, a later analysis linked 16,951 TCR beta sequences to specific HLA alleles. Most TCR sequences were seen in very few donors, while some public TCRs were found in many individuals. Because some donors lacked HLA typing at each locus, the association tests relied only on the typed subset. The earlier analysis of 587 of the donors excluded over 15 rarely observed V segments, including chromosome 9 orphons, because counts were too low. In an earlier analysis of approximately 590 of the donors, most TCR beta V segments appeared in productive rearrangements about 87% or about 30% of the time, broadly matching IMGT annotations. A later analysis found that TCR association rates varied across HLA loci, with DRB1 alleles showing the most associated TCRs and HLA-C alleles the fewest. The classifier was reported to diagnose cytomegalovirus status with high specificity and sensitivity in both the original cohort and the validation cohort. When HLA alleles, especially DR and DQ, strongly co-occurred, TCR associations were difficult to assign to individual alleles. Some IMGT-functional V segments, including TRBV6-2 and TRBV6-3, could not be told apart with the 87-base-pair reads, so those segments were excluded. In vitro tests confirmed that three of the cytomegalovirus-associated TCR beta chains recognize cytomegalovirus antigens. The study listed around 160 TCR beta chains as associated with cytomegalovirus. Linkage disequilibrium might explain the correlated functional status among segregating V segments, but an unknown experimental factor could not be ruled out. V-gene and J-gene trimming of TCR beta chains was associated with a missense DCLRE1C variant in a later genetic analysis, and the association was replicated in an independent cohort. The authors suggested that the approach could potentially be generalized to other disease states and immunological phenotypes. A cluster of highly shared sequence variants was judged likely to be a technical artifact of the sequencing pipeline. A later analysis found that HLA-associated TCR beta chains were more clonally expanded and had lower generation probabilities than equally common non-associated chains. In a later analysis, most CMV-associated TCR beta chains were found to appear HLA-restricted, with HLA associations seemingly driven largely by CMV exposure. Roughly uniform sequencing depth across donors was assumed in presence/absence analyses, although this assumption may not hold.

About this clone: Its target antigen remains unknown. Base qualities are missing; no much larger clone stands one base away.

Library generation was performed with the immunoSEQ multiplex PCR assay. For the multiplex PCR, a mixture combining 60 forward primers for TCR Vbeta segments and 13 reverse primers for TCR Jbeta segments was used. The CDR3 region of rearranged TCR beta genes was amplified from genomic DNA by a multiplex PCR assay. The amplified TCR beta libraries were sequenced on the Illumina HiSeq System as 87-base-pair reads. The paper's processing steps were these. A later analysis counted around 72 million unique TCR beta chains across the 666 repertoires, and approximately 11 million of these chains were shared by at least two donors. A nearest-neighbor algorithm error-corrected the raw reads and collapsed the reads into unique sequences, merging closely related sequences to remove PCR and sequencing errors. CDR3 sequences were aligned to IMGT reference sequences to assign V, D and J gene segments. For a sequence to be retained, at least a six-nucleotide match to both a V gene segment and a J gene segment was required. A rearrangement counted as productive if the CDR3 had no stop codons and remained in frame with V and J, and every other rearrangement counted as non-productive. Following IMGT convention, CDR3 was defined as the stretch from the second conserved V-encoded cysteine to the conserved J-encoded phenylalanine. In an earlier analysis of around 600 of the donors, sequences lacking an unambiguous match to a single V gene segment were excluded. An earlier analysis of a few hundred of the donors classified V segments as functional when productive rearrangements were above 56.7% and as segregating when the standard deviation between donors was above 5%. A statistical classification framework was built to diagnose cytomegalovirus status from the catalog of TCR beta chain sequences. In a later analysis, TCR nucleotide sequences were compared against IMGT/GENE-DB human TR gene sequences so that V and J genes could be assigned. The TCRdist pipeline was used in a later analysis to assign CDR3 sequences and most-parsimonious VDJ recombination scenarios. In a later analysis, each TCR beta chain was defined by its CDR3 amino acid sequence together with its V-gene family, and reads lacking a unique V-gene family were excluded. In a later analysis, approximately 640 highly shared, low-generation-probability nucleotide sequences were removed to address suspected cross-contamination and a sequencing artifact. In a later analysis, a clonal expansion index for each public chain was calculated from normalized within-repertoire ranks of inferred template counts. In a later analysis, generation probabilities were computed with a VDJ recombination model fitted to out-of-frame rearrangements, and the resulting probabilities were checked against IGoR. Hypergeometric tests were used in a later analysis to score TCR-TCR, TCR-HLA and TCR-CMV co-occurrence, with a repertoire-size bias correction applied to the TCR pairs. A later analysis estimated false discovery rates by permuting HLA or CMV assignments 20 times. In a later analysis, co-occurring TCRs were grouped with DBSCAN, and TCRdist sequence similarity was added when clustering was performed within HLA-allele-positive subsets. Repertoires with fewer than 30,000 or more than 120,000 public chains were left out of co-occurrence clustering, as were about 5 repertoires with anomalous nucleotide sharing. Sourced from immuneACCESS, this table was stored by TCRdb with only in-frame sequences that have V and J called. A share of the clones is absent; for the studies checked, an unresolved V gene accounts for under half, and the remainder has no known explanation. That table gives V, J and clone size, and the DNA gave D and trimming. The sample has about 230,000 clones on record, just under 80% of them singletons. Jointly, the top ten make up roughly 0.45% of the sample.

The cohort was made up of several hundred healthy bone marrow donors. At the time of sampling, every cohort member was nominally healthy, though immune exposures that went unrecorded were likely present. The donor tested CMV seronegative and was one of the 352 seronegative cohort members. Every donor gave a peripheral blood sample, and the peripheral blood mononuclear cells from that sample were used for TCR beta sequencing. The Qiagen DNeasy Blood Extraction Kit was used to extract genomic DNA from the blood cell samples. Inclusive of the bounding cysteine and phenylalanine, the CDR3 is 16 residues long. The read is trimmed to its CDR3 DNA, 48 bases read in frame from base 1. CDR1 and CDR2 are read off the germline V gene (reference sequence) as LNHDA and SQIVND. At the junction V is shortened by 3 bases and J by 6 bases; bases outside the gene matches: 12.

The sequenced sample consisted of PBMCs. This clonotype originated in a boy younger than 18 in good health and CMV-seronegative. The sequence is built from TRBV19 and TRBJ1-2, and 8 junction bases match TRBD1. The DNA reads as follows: TGTGCCAGTAGTATCCCTGGACAGGGAAAAGGTCATGGCTACACCTTC. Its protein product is CASSIPGQGKGHGYTF.